These 15 T cell receptor beta chains share one sample of origin, sequenced in a study of radiotherapy plus CTLA-4 blockade in lung cancer. Some clones are missing from TCRdb's copy, which holds only in-frame ones; the method was immunoSEQ multiplex PCR. The sample lists 55,000 to 80,000 clones; approximately 78% were seen once. The sample in question was peripheral blood, obtained from a patient treated with radiotherapy plus ipilimumab. The receptors were gathered from a human donor with non-small cell lung cancer who had a complete response to radiotherapy plus ipilimumab.

The chain employs TRBV9 and TRBJ1-4; 7 bases fit TRBD1. The CDR3 loop spans 15 amino acids. CDR1 SGDLS and CDR2 YYNGEE come from the germline V gene. V gave up 3 bases and J gave up 5 bases; unmatched junction bases: 7. The CDR3 here is CASSEGTVGNEKLFF. The DNA of the CDR3 is TGTGCCAGCAGCGAAGGGACAGTTGGAAATGAAAAACTGTTTTTT.

This clone was counted once. This chain uses TRBV5-1 with TRBJ2-6, with 7 bases identical to TRBD2. This CDR3 is 18 amino acids long. Germline V gene lookup returns CDR1 SGHRS and CDR2 YFSETQ. The V segment lost 1 base and the J segment 0 bases; nucleotides outside the gene matches: 7. The CDR3 protein is CASSLTTAGTSGANVLTF. The CDR3 nucleotides are TGCGCCAGCAGCTTGACAACAGCGGGAACCTCTGGGGCCAACGTCCTGACTTTC.

The rearrangement links TRBV25-1 to TRBJ1-1, with a tentative D call TRBD1 (5 bases). V lost 3 bases to trimming and J lost 5 bases, with 7 bases between them. This CDR3 has 12 residues. The V gene's germline CDR1 is MGHDK and CDR2 SYGVNS. CDR3 in DNA: TGTGCCAGCAGTGAGGACATTACTGAAGCTTTCTTT. It encodes CASSEDITEAFF.

This chain uses TRBV25-1 with TRBJ2-1; 9 nucleotides agree with TRBD1. J was trimmed by 1 base and V by 8 bases; bases with no gene match: 3. The CDR3 has 14 amino acids. The germline V gene encodes CDR1 MGHDK and CDR2 SYGVNS. The CDR3 loop is CASGDRESYNEQFF. In DNA, the CDR3 is TGTGCCAGCGGGGACAGGGAATCCTACAATGAGCAGTTCTTC. Looking up the rest from reference TRBV25-1 and TRBJ2-1 gives the full variable domain: EADIYQTPRYLVIGTGKKITLECSQTMGHDKMYWYQQDPGMELHLIHYSYGVNSTEKGDLSSESTVSRIRTEHFPLTLESARPSHTSQYLCASGDRESYNEQFFGPGTRLTVL.

The chain is built from TRBV5-7 and TRBJ2-1; 8 nucleotides match TRBD1. TRBV5-7 is annotated as an ORF whose role is uncertain. With 5 bases clipped from V and 6 bases from J, the junction kept 19 bases outside the gene matches. This CDR3 contains 18 residues. CDR3 in DNA: TGTGCCAGCAGGGATCCGGGACAGGTATTGCTTGAGGGCAATGAGCAGTTCTTC. Translation: CASRDPGQVLLEGNEQFF.

This clone was counted a few times. V and J are TRBV14 and TRBJ2-1, with TRBD2 matching 10 bases. Germline V CDR1 and CDR2: SGHDN, FVKESK. The CDR3 length is 17 residues. Trimming cost V 1 base and J 1 base; bases outside gene matches: 4. This chain's CDR3 is CASSQASGRGSYNEQFF. The CDR3 coding sequence is TGTGCCAGCAGCCAAGCGAGCGGGAGGGGGTCCTACAATGAGCAGTTCTTC.

The V call is TRBV18, the J call TRBJ1-3; D is ambiguous. Trimming pared 2 bases from V and 0 bases from J, leaving 8 bases between. This CDR3 has 15 residues. Germline V gene lookup returns CDR1 KGHSH and CDR2 LQKENI. The CDR3 nucleotides read TGTGCCAGCTCACCAGGGTTTGGCTCTGGAAACACCATATATTTT. Its translation: CASSPGFGSGNTIYF.

This clone showed up just once. The rearrangement links TRBV2 to TRBJ1-2, with a possible D match to TRBD1 (5 bases). This CDR3 is 13 amino acids long. CDR1 is SNHLY and CDR2 is FYNNEI in the germline V gene. Trimming took 6 bases from V and 7 from J, leaving 15 bases between them. CDR3 amino acids: CASSLGARGGYTF. The CDR3 coding sequence is TGTGCCAGCAGCCTCGGGGCTCGGGGTGGCTACACCTTC. Combining the CDR3 with reference TRBV2 and TRBJ1-2 gives the whole variable domain EPEVTQTPSHQVTQMGQEVILRCVPISNHLYFYWYRQILGQKVEFLVSFYNNEISEKSEIFDDQFSVERPDGSNFTLKIRSTKLEDSAMYFCASSLGARGGYTFGSGTRLTVV.

The chain combines TRBV5-1 with TRBJ2-1, with D perhaps being TRBD1 or TRBD2 (5 bases each). Germline V gene lookup returns CDR1 SGHRS and CDR2 YFSETQ. The CDR3 runs 15 residues. Trimming took 4 bases from V and 1 from J, leaving 12 bases between them. CDR3 residues: CASSLGTVSYNEQFF. In nucleotides, the CDR3 is TGCGCCAGCAGCCTAGGGACGGTATCCTACAATGAGCAGTTCTTC.

The chain employs TRBV5-8 and TRBJ2-1; 11 bases are shared with TRBD1. This CDR3 is 15 amino acids long. V trimming: 2 bases; J trimming: 6 bases; junction bases outside the gene matches: 4. The germline V gene has CDR1 SGHTS and CDR2 YDEGEE. The CDR3 sequence: CASSFGQGASNEQFF. In nucleotides, the CDR3 is TGTGCCAGCAGCTTTGGACAGGGGGCTAGCAATGAGCAGTTCTTC.

By sample fraction, this clone is medium-sized (0.01 to 0.1%). The chain recombines TRBV7-9 with TRBJ2-7; a weak D match, TRBD1 (5 bases). This CDR3 contains 12 residues. Germline CDR1 reads SEHNR; CDR2 reads FQNEAQ (reference sequence). The V and J ends lost 8 bases and 3 bases respectively, with 11 bases between them. The DNA of the CDR3 is TGTGCCAGCCGAGGCACAGGCTACGAGCAGTACTTC. Translation: CASRGTGYEQYF.

The chain employs TRBV6-1 and TRBJ2-6, with D unclear. Germline CDR1 and CDR2: MNHNS and SASEGT. V was clipped by 2 bases and J by 2 bases, with 7 bases between them. This CDR3 contains 15 residues. The DNA of the CDR3 is TGTGCCAGCAGTGAACTAGGGCCTGGGGCCAACGTCCTGACTTTC. Translation gives CASSELGPGANVLTF.

This clone has just one count. The chain links TRBV5-1 to TRBJ1-6, with TRBD1 as a possible D gene (5 bases). The CDR3 contains 14 residues. In germline, CDR1 is SGHRS, CDR2 YFSETQ. Trimming removed 4 bases at V and 7 bases at J, with 12 bases between. The CDR3 reads CASSNDSVNSPLHF. CDR3 DNA sequence: TGCGCCAGCAGCAACGACAGCGTGAATTCACCCCTCCACTTT.

The CDR3 loop is CAWMPGTGVYLKGSGNTIYF. CDR3 sequence (DNA): TGTGCCTGGATGCCCGGGACAGGGGTTTACTTGAAGGGTTCTGGAAACACCATATATTTT. The chain is built from TRBV30 and TRBJ1-3; 10 bases are a match to TRBD1. CDR1 is GTSNPN and CDR2 is SVGIG in the germline V gene (reference sequence). This CDR3 comprises 20 residues. V dropped 4 bases and J dropped 1; count of bases not matched to a gene: 19.

V usage is TRBV10-2 and J usage is TRBJ1-5, with 8 nucleotides matching TRBD1. There are 16 residues in the CDR3. V lost 2 bases, J lost 4 bases, and 7 bases stayed unmatched. In germline, CDR1 is WSHSY, CDR2 SAAADI. The CDR3 coding sequence is TGCGCCAGCAGTGAGCCCTGGGACAGGATGAATCAGCCCCAGCATTTT. Residues: CASSEPWDRMNQPQHF.